Following are 2 T cell receptor beta chains from one sample sequenced in a study of T cell responses to AZD1222 COVID-19 vaccine. Produced via immunoSEQ multiplex PCR; TCRdb's table is partial and in-frame only. This repertoire shows about 150,000 clones, roughly 91% found once; its top ten account for more than 8%. This specimen consisted of peripheral blood, obtained on day 0 of AZD1222 vaccination. Source of these receptors: an adult in good health.

The rearrangement uses TRBV7-9 and TRBJ1-2, with a tentative D call TRBD1 (6 bases). Germline CDR1 is SEHNR and CDR2 is FQNEAQ (reference sequence). V shed 0 bases and J shed 8 bases, with 10 bases lying between them. The CDR3 covers 13 residues. In DNA, the CDR3 is TGTGCCAGCAGCTTAGCCAGGGGTGGCGGCTACACCTTC. Translation gives CASSLARGGGYTF.

V gene TRBV27 combines with J gene TRBJ1-2; D not certain. CDR3 size: 12 residues. Germline-derived CDR1 and CDR2 are MNHEY and SMNVEV (reference sequence). Trimming pared 4 bases from V and 4 bases from J, leaving 7 bases between. The CDR3 protein is CASSSLIYGYTF. The CDR3 DNA sequence: TGTGCCAGCAGTTCACTCATCTATGGCTACACCTTC.